This T cell receptor (beta chain) originates from a study of T-cell reconstitution after alpha-beta-depleted transplantation in children. Regarding the study as a whole: Reportedly, alpha-beta T cells present about two months post-transplant originated from several hundred expanded clones of graft origin.

Regarding this clonotype: Its antigen is as yet unknown. One end of the junction varies from germline; a read error may be responsible.

The length of the CDR3 is 15 residues. Germline assignment: CDR1 SEHNR and CDR2 FQNEAQ (reference sequence). The library targeted TCRbeta and was prepared with unique molecular identifiers. A single record per CDR3 protein comes from TCRdb applying MiXCR to the PCR reads. Counted here are fewer than 400,000 distinct CDR3 sequences, 23% occurring once; the ten biggest clones make up roughly 11%. This chain uses TRBV7-9 with TRBJ2-3; 7 positions agree with TRBD1. This material consisted of PBMCs, mostly from graft donor cells, taken 180 days after TCRalphabeta/CD19-depleted stem cell transplant. The source is a male patient younger than 18 who had a stem cell transplant for acute lymphoblastic leukemia, so the T cells may come from the graft donor. CDR3 loop: CSSSSGQASTDTQYF. The CDR3 bases are TGTTCCAGCAGCTCCGGACAGGCCTCCACAGATACGCAGTATTTT.